Listed here are 27 T cell receptor beta chains from one sample, sequenced in a study of cytomegalovirus exposure and HLA in healthy donors. PCR was performed using 60 Vbeta and 13 Jbeta primers. Sequencing was performed with immunoSEQ multiplex PCR; in TCRdb, only in-frame clones are kept and a portion is missing. The table has around 100,000 clones, approximately 82% seen once; the top ten hold around a fifth. The sample taken for sequencing was PBMCs. Receptors originate from a man aged 30 to 39 in good health and CMV-seropositive.

The chain combines TRBV21-1 with TRBJ2-3; the D call of TRBD1 is as the table states it, not checked on the DNA. TRBV21-1 is shown as a pseudogene. This CDR3 spans 14 amino acids. The CDR3, as DNA: TGTGCCAGCAGCCCAGCGAAGGGGACAGATACGCAGTATTTT. As protein: CASSPAKGTDTQYF.

The rearrangement links TRBV6-5 to TRBJ1-5, with D unclear. Germline V lookup: CDR1 MNHEY, CDR2 SVGAGI. The CDR3 runs 12 residues. V was clipped by 6 bases and J by 4 bases, with 7 bases between them. CDR3 residues: CASSPNNQPQHF. DNA of the CDR3: TGTGCCAGCAGCCCCAATAATCAGCCCCAGCATTTT.

The V call is TRBV10-3, the J call TRBJ1-2, with 10 bases matching TRBD1. V lost 7 bases to trimming and J lost 3 bases; unmatched junction nucleotides: 14. The CDR3 is 17 amino acids. Germline CDR1 ENHRY, CDR2 SYGVKD. The CDR3 loop is CAITHREGTGAHYGYTF. The CDR3 bases are TGTGCCATCACTCACCGAGAGGGGACAGGGGCCCACTATGGCTACACCTTC.

This clone has only a few counts. The V call is TRBV25-1, the J call TRBJ2-3; TRBD2 might be the D (6 bases). The CDR3 spans 14 residues. Per germline, CDR1 MGHDK and CDR2 SYGVNS. Trimming left V 1 base short and J 8 bases short, with 13 bases between. The CDR3 is CASSESLGGLTQYF. The CDR3 DNA reads TGTGCCAGCAGTGAATCCCTGGGGGGTCTTACGCAGTATTTT.

V gene TRBV19 combines with J gene TRBJ1-5; possibly TRBD1 for D (5 bases). V lost 7 bases to trimming and J lost 9 bases, with 13 bases between them. Germline lookup yields CDR1 LNHDA and CDR2 SQIVND (reference sequence). The CDR3 has 12 residues. The CDR3 bases are TGTGCCAGTACCGTGGAGGGGAGGCCCCAGCATTTT. Amino acids: CASTVEGRPQHF.

The chain recombines TRBV2 with TRBJ2-1, with D tentatively TRBD2 (6 bases). V was pared by 6 bases and J by 5 bases, with 8 bases between. CDR3 length equals 12 residues. The germline CDR1 and CDR2 sequences are SNHLY and FYNNEI. CDR3 nucleotides: TGTGCCAGCAGGCGGGACGACAATGAGCAGTTCTTC. Translated: CASRRDDNEQFF.

This clone was observed a few times. Here the CDR3 reads CASSYPIWGDYEQYF. For the CDR3, the DNA is TGTGCCAGCAGTTACCCCATATGGGGGGACTACGAGCAGTACTTC. The chain employs TRBV28 and TRBJ2-7; TRBD2 might be the D (6 bases). CDR3 size: 15 residues. With 4 bases removed from V and 3 bases from J, the gap between germline ends came to 16 bases. The germline gives CDR1 MDHEN, CDR2 SYDVKM.

This sequence joins TRBV28 and TRBJ1-2; 10 nucleotides agree with TRBD1. Unmatched junction bases numbered 3, after V lost 1 base and J lost 10 bases. The CDR3 consists of 13 residues. Germline V CDR1 and CDR2: MDHEN, SYDVKM. The chain's CDR3 is CASSLSGQGFYTF. In DNA, the CDR3 is TGTGCCAGCAGTTTATCGGGACAGGGGTTCTACACCTTC.

This clone was seen a few times. The V and J genes are TRBV6-6 and TRBJ2-7, with a tentative D call TRBD1 (5 bases). This CDR3 region has 15 residues. Germline V gene lookup returns CDR1 MNHNY and CDR2 SVGAGI (reference sequence). Trimming removed 3 bases at V and 1 base at J, with 13 bases between. The CDR3 spells CASSYFRDWSYEQYF. CDR3 DNA: TGTGCCAGCAGTTATTTCAGGGATTGGTCCTACGAGCAGTACTTC.

This clone has only a few counts. V usage is TRBV27 and J usage is TRBJ1-5, with D tentatively TRBD1 (6 bases). The CDR3 totals 13 residues. V was shortened by 5 bases and J by 3 bases, with 8 bases between the two germline ends. CDR1 is MNHEY, CDR2 SMNVEV, per germline (reference sequence). DNA of the CDR3: TGTGCCAGCAGTCAGGGGTTCAATCAGCCCCAGCATTTT. Protein product: CASSQGFNQPQHF.

The chain carries TRBV28 and TRBJ2-3, with D unresolved. CDR1 and CDR2 (germline): MDHEN, SYDVKM. CDR3 length equals 16 residues. V was pared by 2 bases and J by 2 bases, with 14 bases between. In DNA form, the CDR3 reads TGTGCCAGCAGTTTAAGTCCGCCAGGCTCCACAGATACGCAGTATTTT. Its translation: CASSLSPPGSTDTQYF.

The chain couples TRBV9 to TRBJ2-1; 11 bases are a match to TRBD2. With V trimmed by 4 bases and J by 9 bases, 12 bases remained unmatched. This CDR3 is 16 amino acids long. Germline CDR1 is SGDLS and CDR2 is YYNGEE. The CDR3 here is CASSKLAGVVLGEQFF. The CDR3 DNA reads as TGTGCCAGCAGCAAACTAGCGGGAGTGGTTTTAGGTGAGCAGTTCTTC.

The chain carries TRBV4-1 and TRBJ2-1; 9 bases line up with TRBD2. Germline V CDR1 and CDR2: MGHRA, YSYEKL. V dropped 4 bases and J dropped 6; count of bases not matched to a gene: 7. The CDR3 has 15 amino acids. The CDR3 nucleotides read TGCGCCAGCAGCCCGCGGGAGGGGGTTTCCAATGAGCAGTTCTTC. Protein sequence: CASSPREGVSNEQFF.

A few counts support this clone. The chain carries TRBV5-6 and TRBJ1-2, with D possibly TRBD1 on 6 matching bases. This CDR3 spans 17 amino acids. Germline V gene data show CDR1 as SGHDT and CDR2 as YYEEEE. Deletions cut 3 bases from V and 2 bases from J, with 20 bases between. For the CDR3, the DNA is TGTGCCAGCAGCTGGCGACAGGATAGGCTTGCAAACTATGGCTACACCTTC. It translates to CASSWRQDRLANYGYTF.

This clone was found a few times. V is TRBV9 and J is TRBJ2-5, with 9 bases aligning to TRBD2. V lost 4 bases, J lost 3 bases, and 7 bases stayed unmatched. Germline CDR1 and CDR2: SGDLS and YYNGEE. This CDR3 contains 15 residues. Written as DNA, the CDR3 is TGTGCCAGCAGCCCGGCGGGAGGGTTGGAAGAGACCCAGTACTTC. It translates to CASSPAGGLEETQYF.

The chain uses TRBV7-2 and TRBJ2-2; D is ambiguous. The germline gives CDR1 SGHTA, CDR2 FQGNSA. The CDR3 extends over 14 amino acids. Trimming stripped 7 bases from V and 5 bases from J, with 14 bases between. The chain's CDR3 is CASISSYGTGELFF. The CDR3 DNA sequence: TGTGCCAGCATATCGTCGTACGGTACCGGGGAGCTGTTTTTT.

This chain uses TRBV5-1 with TRBJ1-2; 9 positions agree with TRBD1. This CDR3 is built from 13 residues. V shed 0 bases and J 6 bases; nucleotides not matched to a gene: 0. CDR1 SGHRS and CDR2 YFSETQ come from the germline V gene. The CDR3 loop reads CASSLGQGDGYTF. DNA for the CDR3: TGCGCCAGCAGCTTGGGACAGGGGGATGGCTACACCTTC.

The chain is built from TRBV5-4 and TRBJ2-7; D remains unclear. CDR1 is SGHNT, CDR2 YYREEE, per germline (reference sequence). V lost 3 bases and J lost 2, with 9 bases in between. The CDR3 runs to 13 residues. CDR3 loop: CASSSPLAYEQYF. CDR3 DNA sequence: TGTGCCAGCAGCTCCCCTCTAGCCTACGAGCAGTACTTC.

This clone has just a few counts. The rearrangement uses TRBV5-1 and TRBJ2-5; D perhaps matches TRBD1 (5 bases). Looked up from germline, CDR1 is SGHRS and CDR2 is YFSETQ. Trimming left V 0 bases short and J 7 bases short, with 10 bases between. CDR3 size: 13 residues. CDR3 in DNA: TGCGCCAGCAGCTTGGGACAGTCGGGGACCCAGTACTTC. Its protein product is CASSLGQSGTQYF.

The chain carries TRBV5-1 and TRBJ1-2; D ambiguous. There are 12 residues in the CDR3. CDR1 SGHRS and CDR2 YFSETQ come from the germline V gene. V was cut by 3 bases and J by 7 bases, with 10 bases left in between. The CDR3 loop reads CASSSDAGGYTF. The CDR3 DNA is TGCGCCAGCAGCTCGGATGCGGGTGGCTACACCTTC.

This sequence joins TRBV4-1 and TRBJ1-4; 8 bases match TRBD1. Trimming took 3 bases from V and 5 from J; bases not matched to a gene: 8. This CDR3 is 16 amino acids long. Germline-derived CDR1 and CDR2 are MGHRA and YSYEKL. CDR3 amino acids: CASSQSPGTGNEKLFF. CDR3 sequence (DNA): TGCGCCAGCAGCCAGAGCCCCGGGACAGGCAATGAAAAACTGTTTTTT.

This chain links TRBV7-9 with TRBJ1-2; 8 bases are shared with TRBD1. Germline V gene sequence: CDR1 SEHNR, CDR2 FQNEAQ (reference sequence). The CDR3 loop spans 15 amino acids. The J segment lost 9 bases and the V segment lost 4 bases, leaving 13 bases of the junction unmatched. CDR3 DNA: TGTGCCAGCAGCTCAGACAGGGGACGTAGTCAGAGCTACACCTTC. This translates into CASSSDRGRSQSYTF.

V gene TRBV19 combines with J gene TRBJ1-2, with no clear D. The V end was cut by 6 bases, the J end by 4 bases, with 12 bases between. Germline V gene lookup returns CDR1 LNHDA and CDR2 SQIVND (reference sequence). This CDR3 is built from 13 residues. The CDR3 loop is CASRTVDIYGYTF. CDR3 bases: TGTGCCAGTAGGACGGTAGACATCTATGGCTACACCTTC.

V gene TRBV28 combines with J gene TRBJ2-7, with a possible D match to TRBD1 (6 bases). The CDR3 is 14 amino acids. V lost 2 bases to trimming and J lost 4 bases, with 12 bases between them. The germline V gene has CDR1 MDHEN and CDR2 SYDVKM. CDR3 amino acids: CASSLGGQGYEQYF. CDR3 DNA: TGTGCCAGCAGTTTAGGGGGCCAGGGGTACGAGCAGTACTTC.

The CDR3 nucleotides are TGTGCCAGCAGCCACGACGAGGGACTAGAGGCAGATACGCAGTATTTT. Its protein is CASSHDEGLEADTQYF. The V and J genes are TRBV4-2 and TRBJ2-3; 8 nucleotides match TRBD2. CDR1 and CDR2 from the germline V gene are LGHNA and YNFKEQ. The CDR3 covers 16 residues. Trimming at V came to 3 bases and at J to 4 bases, leaving 9 bases not matched to a gene.

The V call is TRBV6-1, the J call TRBJ2-7; 7 bases fit TRBD2. J gave up 2 bases and V 8 bases, and 6 bases lay outside the gene matches. This CDR3 is built from 13 residues. Per the germline V gene, CDR1 is MNHNS and CDR2 is SASEGT. The CDR3 is CASRSGGPYEQYV. The CDR3 DNA follows: TGTGCCAGCCGGTCGGGGGGTCCCTACGAGCAGTACGTC.

This clone was counted between two and nine times. The rearrangement joins TRBV5-1 to TRBJ2-5, with 13 bases fitting TRBD2. The V gene end was trimmed by 4 bases and the J gene end by 2 bases; junction bases not matched to a gene: 5. The CDR3 has 16 amino acids. From germline, CDR1 is SGHRS and CDR2 YFSETQ. The CDR3 loop reads CASSPGTSGNQETQYF. The CDR3 DNA is TGCGCCAGCAGCCCCGGGACTAGCGGGAATCAAGAGACCCAGTACTTC. The variable domain in full, completed from reference TRBV5-1 and TRBJ2-5, reads KAGVTQTPRYLIKTRGQQVTLSCSPISGHRSVSWYQQTPGQGLQFLFEYFSETQRNKGNFPGRFSGRQFSNSRSEMNVSTLELGDSALYLCASSPGTSGNQETQYFGPGTRLLVL.